The clone carrying this T cell receptor (beta chain) came up a few times. Its antigen is currently unknown. This sample was taken from a study of vaccination and CD4 T cells after COVID-19. Study at large: A vaccine, either BNT162b2 or mRNA-1273, was given to participants in two doses.

Trimming removed 6 bases from V and 0 bases from J, with 13 bases in between. Germline V gene lookup returns CDR1 DFQATT and CDR2 SNEGSKA (reference sequence). CDR3 size: 14 residues. The Oncomine TCR Beta short-read assay was what sequenced the DNA obtained from cultured CD4+ T cells. One entry per CDR3 protein results from TCRdb running MiXCR on the PCR reads. The data contain 16,000 or so distinct CDR3 sequences, 44% of them singletons. Treatment: roughly nine-day PBMC culture with coronavirus spike peptide pools or control peptides (ViraFEST assay). PCR-confirmed positives ranged from March to December 2020, preceding US Alpha, Beta and Delta variants.

The sequencing here drew on CD4+ T cells from blood, cultured in vitro, taken after SARS-CoV-2 vaccination. The receptor's source is a human donor who had recovered from COVID-19. The chain combines TRBV20-1 with TRBJ2-3, with D possibly being TRBD2 (6 bases). CDR3 loop: CSAPSGGSTDTQYF. CDR3 in DNA: TGCAGTGCCCCAAGCGGAGGGAGCACAGATACGCAGTATTTT.